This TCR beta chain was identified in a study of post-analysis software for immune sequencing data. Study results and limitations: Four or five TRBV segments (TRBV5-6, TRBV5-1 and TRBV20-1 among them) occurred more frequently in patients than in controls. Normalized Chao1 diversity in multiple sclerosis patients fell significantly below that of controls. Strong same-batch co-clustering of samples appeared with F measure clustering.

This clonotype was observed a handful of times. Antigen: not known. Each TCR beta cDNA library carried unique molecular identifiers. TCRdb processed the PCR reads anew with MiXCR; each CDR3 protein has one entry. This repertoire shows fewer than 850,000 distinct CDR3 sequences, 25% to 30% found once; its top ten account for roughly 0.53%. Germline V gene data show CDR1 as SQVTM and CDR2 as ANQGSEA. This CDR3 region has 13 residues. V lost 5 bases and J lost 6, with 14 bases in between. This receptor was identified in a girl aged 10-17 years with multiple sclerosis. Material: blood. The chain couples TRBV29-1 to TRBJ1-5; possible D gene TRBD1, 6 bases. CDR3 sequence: CSVIQGGGQPQHF. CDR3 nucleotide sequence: TGCAGCGTTATTCAAGGGGGTGGTCAGCCCCAGCATTTT.